The 14 T cell receptor beta chains below come from one sample, sequenced in a study of human T cells and chemical hapten exposure. TCRdb called the RACE reads again in MiXCR, with one record for every CDR3 protein. The sample carries 45,000 to 60,000 distinct CDR3 sequences, around 12% recorded once. Time point meaning: patch test 3, about 24 weeks after DPC sensitization. Treatment here: therapeutic diphenylcyclopropenone sensitization with weekly scalp DPC. Sequencing was performed on whole blood, taken in connection with sensitization to the hapten diphenylcyclopropenone (DPC). These receptors all come from a man younger than 40 with alopecia areata. Some clones in this sample may be carry-over from other donors' samples.

This clonotype was seen a few times. The rearrangement joins TRBV7-6 to TRBJ2-3, with D perhaps TRBD2 (5 bases). Trimming shortened V by 1 base and J by 8 bases, and 28 bases separated the two germline ends. The CDR3 sequence is 19 residues long. Per germline, CDR1 SGHVS and CDR2 FNYEAQ. DNA of the CDR3: TGTGCCAGCAGCTTAGAAGGAAATGGGAATACGGAGGTCCGGGGTACGCAGTATTTT. Protein product: CASSLEGNGNTEVRGTQYF.

The rearrangement uses TRBV29-1 and TRBJ2-1, with D unresolved. V dropped 2 bases and J dropped 0 bases, with 11 bases sitting between them. Germline V gene data show CDR1 as SQVTM and CDR2 as ANQGSEA. CDR3 length: 15 residues. The CDR3, as DNA: TGCAGCGTTGAACGTGGGTGGTCCTCCTACAATGAGCAGTTCTTC. As protein: CSVERGWSSYNEQFF.

Ten or more counts support this clonotype. J is TRBJ2-2 and V is TRBV7-6; D may be TRBD1 or TRBD2 (5 bases each). The CDR3 covers 14 residues. Germline assignment: CDR1 SGHVS and CDR2 FNYEAQ. V was clipped by 7 bases and J by 3 bases, with 12 bases between them. For the CDR3, the DNA is TGTGCCAGCACCCTCGGGACGGACACCGGGGAGCTGTTTTTT. Amino acids: CASTLGTDTGELFF.

In its sample, this clonotype was seen a few times. The chain uses TRBV27 and TRBJ2-7; D remains ambiguous. The germline V gene encodes CDR1 MNHEY and CDR2 SMNVEV (reference sequence). The CDR3 sequence is 13 residues long. Trimming removed 11 bases from V and 1 base from J, with 15 bases in between. The CDR3 is CASTGQTSYEQYF. The CDR3 DNA reads TGTGCCTCTACCGGTCAGACTTCCTACGAGCAGTACTTC.

The rearrangement uses TRBV12-3 or TRBV12-4 and TRBJ1-1; D not resolved. The CDR3 has 16 residues. With 5 bases removed from V and 0 bases from J, the gap between germline ends came to 16 bases. CDR3 region: CASSPRAQSLNTEAFF. As DNA, the CDR3 is TGTGCCAGCAGTCCCCGGGCCCAATCCCTGAACACTGAAGCTTTCTTT.

This clonotype was detected ten times or more. The rearrangement links TRBV11-2 to TRBJ2-5; tentatively, D is TRBD2 (5 bases). Trimming removed 2 bases at V and 3 bases at J, with 7 bases between. Germline V gene data show CDR1 as SGHAT and CDR2 as FQNNGV. The CDR3 has 13 residues. CDR3 region: CASSLRREETQYF. CDR3 sequence (DNA): TGTGCCAGCAGCTTACGGCGGGAAGAGACCCAGTACTTC. Variable domain in full (rest from reference TRBV11-2 and TRBJ2-5): EAGVAQSPRYKIIEKRQSVAFWCNPISGHATLYWYQQILGQGPKLLIQFQNNGVVDDSQLPKDRFSAERLKGVDSTLKIQPAKLEDSAVYLCASSLRREETQYFGPGTRLLVL.

This chain joins TRBV9 and TRBJ2-1; 11 bases are a match to TRBD2. The length of the CDR3 is 18 residues. J lost 0 bases, V lost 1 base, and 6 bases had no gene match. Germline-derived CDR1 and CDR2 are SGDLS and YYNGEE. CDR3 sequence (DNA): TGTGCCAGCAGCGTAACAGGACTAGCGGGCTACTCCTACAATGAGCAGTTCTTC. Translation gives CASSVTGLAGYSYNEQFF.

This clonotype was recorded many times. This chain links TRBV7-6 with TRBJ2-7; TRBD1 is a possible D gene (6 bases). Trimming took off 1 base at V and 0 bases at J, with 10 bases between the two ends. The CDR3 consists of 15 residues. Germline CDR1 reads SGHVS; CDR2 reads FNYEAQ. CDR3 coding DNA: TGTGCCAGCAGCTTAGGTCAGGGGAGCTCCTACGAGCAGTACTTC. Translated: CASSLGQGSSYEQYF. Complete variable domain (other parts from reference TRBV7-6 and TRBJ2-7): GAGVSQSPRYKVTKRGQDVALRCDPISGHVSLYWYRQALGQGPEFLTYFNYEAQQDKSGLPNDRFSAERPEGSISTLTIQRTEQRDSAMYRCASSLGQGSSYEQYFGPGTRLTVT.

The table lists this clonotype with a count of one. DNA for the CDR3: TGCAGCGCCGAGCGAGGGACTGCCTTAAATACGCAGTATTTT. It translates to CSAERGTALNTQYF. The V gene is TRBV29-1, the J gene TRBJ2-3; D is perhaps TRBD2 (6 bases). The V gene lost 7 bases and the J gene lost 7 bases, with 21 bases spanning the gap. The CDR3 is made up of 14 amino acids. Germline-derived CDR1 and CDR2 are SQVTM and ANQGSEA.

This clonotype was seen many times. CDR3 bases: TGTGCCAGCAGCTTAAGACACGGACAGGGGCAGGATACGCAGTATTTT. It translates to CASSLRHGQGQDTQYF. The V gene is TRBV7-3, the J gene TRBJ2-3; 9 bases match TRBD1. The germline V gene has CDR1 SGHTA and CDR2 FQGTGA. The CDR3 has 16 residues. Trimming at V came to 1 base and at J to 6 bases, leaving 8 bases not matched to a gene.

DNA for the CDR3: TGTGCCAGCACCAACTTGGGGGAAAATTCACCCCTCCACTTT. This encodes CASTNLGENSPLHF. V gene TRBV3-1 combines with J gene TRBJ1-6, with a weak D call TRBD1 (5 bases). From germline, CDR1 is LGHDT and CDR2 YNNKEL (reference sequence). The germline V and J ends were trimmed by 7 bases and 7 bases, with 14 bases remaining between them. CDR3 length: 14 residues.

The rearrangement joins TRBV2 to TRBJ1-3; D not resolved. Looked up from germline, CDR1 is SNHLY and CDR2 is FYNNEI. The CDR3 has 16 amino acids. The germline V and J ends were trimmed by 5 bases and 1 base, with 15 bases remaining between them. The CDR3 spells CASSYVRDVSGNTIYF. The CDR3 DNA is TGTGCCAGCAGTTATGTCCGGGATGTTTCTGGAAACACCATATATTTT. The full variable domain, in which reference TRBV2 and TRBJ1-3 provide the parts outside the CDR3, is EPEVTQTPSHQVTQMGQEVILRCVPISNHLYFYWYRQILGQKVEFLVSFYNNEISEKSEIFDDQFSVERPDGSNFTLKIRSTKLEDSAMYFCASSYVRDVSGNTIYFGEGSWLTVV.

At least ten counts were recorded for this clonotype. The chain couples TRBV6-4 to TRBJ2-5, with 10 bases fitting TRBD2. The CDR3 totals 15 residues. Germline trimming cut 5 bases from V and 2 bases from J; bases unmatched to any gene: 5. Germline loops: CDR1 MRHNA, CDR2 SNTAGT. CDR3 sequence (DNA): TGTGCCAGCAGTCAACGAGCGGGGGGGCAAGAGACCCAGTACTTC. This encodes CASSQRAGGQETQYF.

There are many counts of this clonotype. The chain combines TRBV2 with TRBJ1-2; D is uncertain. V was shortened by 6 bases and J by 7 bases, with 18 bases between the two germline ends. The germline V gene has CDR1 SNHLY and CDR2 FYNNEI. CDR3 length equals 14 residues. CDR3 protein: CASSQETGIGGYTF. The CDR3 nucleotides are TGTGCCAGCAGCCAAGAGACGGGGATCGGTGGCTACACCTTC.